A selection of T cell receptor beta chains follows, all from one sample in a study of neoadjuvant anti-PD-1 for oral cavity cancer. Sequencing was performed with immunoSEQ multiplex PCR; in TCRdb, only in-frame clones are kept and a portion is missing. Seen here are around 15,000 clones, 60% to 80% observed once, and the top ten hold roughly 3.1%. The material sequenced was PBMCs, taken before nivolumab (anti-PD-1) treatment. Every receptor here comes from a person aged 40 to 85 with oral cavity squamous cell carcinoma. The CDR3 runs from the conserved cysteine through the conserved F or W. D genes are given only for firm matches. For some rows the clone size is stated as once, few or many, or as a class when expanded; others skip it.

>TRBD1|TRBV5-6|NA|TRBJ2-7
TGTGCCAGCAGCTTGGGGACAGGGACCTACGAGCAGTACTTC
CASSLGTGTYEQYF
>NA|TRBV7-2|NA|TRBJ2-5
TGTGCCAGCAGCTTAAGGGGGGCCCCGGGAGAGACCCAGTACTTC
CASSLRGAPGETQYF
>NA|TRBV19|NA|TRBJ2-3
TGTGCCAGTGGGACCACAGATACGCAGTATTTT
CASGTTDTQYF
>NA|TRBV7-2|few|TRBJ1-3
TGTGCCAGCAGCTTAGGACAGGCCGACTCTGGAAACACCATATATTTT
CASSLGQADSGNTIYF
>TRBD1|TRBV6-5|NA|TRBJ2-7
TGTGCCAGCAGTTACCTCGGGACAGGGAACGAGCAGTACTTC
CASSYLGTGNEQYF
>TRBD2|TRBV5-4|NA|TRBJ2-3
TGTGCCAGCAATTCGAGGACTAGCGGGAGCGCAGATACGCAGTATTTT
CASNSRTSGSADTQYF
>NA|TRBV5-6|NA|TRBJ2-5
TGTGCCAGCAGCTTGAGAGAGACCCAGTACTTC
CASSLRETQYF
>NA|TRBV7-9|NA|TRBJ2-5
TGTGCCAGCAGCTCGGTTAAATCGGGAGCTGGGACCCAGTACTTC
CASSSVKSGAGTQYF
>NA|TRBV10-3|NA|TRBJ2-7
TGTGCCATCAGTGACGGGCAAAGCTCCTACGAGCAGTACTTC
CAISDGQSSYEQYF
>NA|TRBV6-5|NA|TRBJ1-2
TGTGCCAGCGGGGCGCCGGGGCTAGGTTATGGCTACACCTTC
CASGAPGLGYGYTF
>TRBD2|TRBV28|NA|TRBJ2-7
TGTGCCAGCAGAAAAAGCAGCGGGAGGTTTTTCTACGAGCAGTACTTC
CASRKSSGRFFYEQYF
>NA|TRBV6-6|NA|TRBJ2-2
TGTGCCAGCAGTTACTCGCCCACAACTACCGGGGAGCTGTTTTTT
CASSYSPTTTGELFF
>NA|TRBV6-5|NA|TRBJ2-7
TGTGCCAGCAGTTACGGGACAAGTACTTACGAGCAGTACTTC
CASSYGTSTYEQYF
>NA|TRBV5-4|NA|TRBJ2-4
TGTGCCAGCAGCTTGGGACCACAGGATAGATCTGGCATTCAGTACTTC
CASSLGPQDRSGIQYF
>NA|TRBV7-3|NA|TRBJ1-1
TGTGCCAGCAGCCCCTCCCCGGGCGCTCCGAACACTGAAGCTTTCTTT
CASSPSPGAPNTEAFF
>NA|TRBV19|NA|TRBJ2-2
TGTGCCAGTAGTCAGGCGACGTTTGGGACCGGGGAGCTGTTTTTT
CASSQATFGTGELFF
>TRBD1|TRBV10-1|NA|TRBJ1-2
TGCGCCAGCAGCCCCGACAGGGCCTATGGCTACACCTTC
CASSPDRAYGYTF
>TRBD2|TRBV19|NA|TRBJ2-7
TGTGCCAGTAGTCCCGCCCGGTTAGCGGGACGGTACGAGCAGTACTTC
CASSPARLAGRYEQYF